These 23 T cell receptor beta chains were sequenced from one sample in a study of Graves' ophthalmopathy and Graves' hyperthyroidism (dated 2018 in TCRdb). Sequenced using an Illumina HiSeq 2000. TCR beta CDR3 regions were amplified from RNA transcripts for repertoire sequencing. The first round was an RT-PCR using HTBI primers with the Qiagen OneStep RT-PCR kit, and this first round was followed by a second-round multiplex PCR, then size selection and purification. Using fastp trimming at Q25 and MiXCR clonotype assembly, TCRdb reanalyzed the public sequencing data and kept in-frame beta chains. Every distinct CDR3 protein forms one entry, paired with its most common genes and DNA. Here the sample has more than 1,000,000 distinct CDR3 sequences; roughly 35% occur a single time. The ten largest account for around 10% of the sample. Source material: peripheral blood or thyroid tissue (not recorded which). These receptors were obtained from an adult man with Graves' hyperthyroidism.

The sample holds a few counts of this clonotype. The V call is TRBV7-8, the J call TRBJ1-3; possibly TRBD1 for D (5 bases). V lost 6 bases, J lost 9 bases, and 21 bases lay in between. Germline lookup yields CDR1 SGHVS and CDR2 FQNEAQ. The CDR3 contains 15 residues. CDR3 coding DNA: TGTGCCAGCAGGTCGAATACGGGACCGCTCGGCACCATATATTTT. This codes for CASRSNTGPLGTIYF.

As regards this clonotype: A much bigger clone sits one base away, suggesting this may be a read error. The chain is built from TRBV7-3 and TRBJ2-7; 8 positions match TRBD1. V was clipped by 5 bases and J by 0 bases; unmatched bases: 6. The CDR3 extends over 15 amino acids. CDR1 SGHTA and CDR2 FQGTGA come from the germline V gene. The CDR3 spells CASSPLTGDSYEQYF. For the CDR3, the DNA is TGTGCCAGCAGCCCCTTGACAGGGGACTCCTACGAGCAGTACTTC. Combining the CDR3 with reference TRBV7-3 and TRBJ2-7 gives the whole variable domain GAGVSQTPSNKVTEKGKYVELRCDPISGHTALYWYRQSLGQGPEFLIYFQGTGAADDSGLPNDRFFAVRPEGSVSTLKIQRTERGDSAVYLCASSPLTGDSYEQYFGPGTRLTVT.

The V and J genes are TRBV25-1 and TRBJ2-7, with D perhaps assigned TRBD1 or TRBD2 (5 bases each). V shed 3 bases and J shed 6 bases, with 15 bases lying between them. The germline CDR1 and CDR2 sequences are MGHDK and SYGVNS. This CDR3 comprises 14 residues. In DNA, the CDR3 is TGTGCCAGCAGTGAGGGTCAGGGAGCCTCCGAGCAGTACTTC. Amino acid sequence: CASSEGQGASEQYF.

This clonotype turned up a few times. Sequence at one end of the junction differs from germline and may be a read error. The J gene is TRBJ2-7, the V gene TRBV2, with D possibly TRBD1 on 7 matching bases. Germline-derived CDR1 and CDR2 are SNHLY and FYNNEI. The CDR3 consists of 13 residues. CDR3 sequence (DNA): TGTGCCAGCTCCAGGGGGGCATCCTACGAGCAGCACTTC. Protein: CASSRGASYEQHF.

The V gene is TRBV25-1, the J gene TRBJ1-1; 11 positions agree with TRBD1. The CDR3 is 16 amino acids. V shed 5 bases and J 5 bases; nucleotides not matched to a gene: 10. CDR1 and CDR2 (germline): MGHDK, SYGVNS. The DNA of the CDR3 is TGTGCCAGCAGTAAGGGACAGGGGGGGAGGTGGACTGAAGCTTTCTTT. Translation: CASSKGQGGRWTEAFF.

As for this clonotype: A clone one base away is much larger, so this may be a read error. CDR3 protein: CAISSTSDNQPQHF. In nucleotides, the CDR3 is TGTGCCATCAGTTCCACCTCCGACAATCAGCCCCAGCATTTT. The chain recombines TRBV10-3 with TRBJ1-5; the D is unclear. The CDR3 is 14 residues long. Trimming pared 5 bases from V and 3 bases from J, leaving 11 bases between. Germline loops: CDR1 ENHRY, CDR2 SYGVKD.

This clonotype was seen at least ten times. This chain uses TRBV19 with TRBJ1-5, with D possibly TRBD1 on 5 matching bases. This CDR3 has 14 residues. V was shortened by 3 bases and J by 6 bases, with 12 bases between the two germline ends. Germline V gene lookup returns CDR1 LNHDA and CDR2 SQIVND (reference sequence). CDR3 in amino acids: CASSMGGRGQPQHF. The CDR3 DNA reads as TGTGCCAGTAGTATGGGGGGGAGGGGTCAGCCCCAGCATTTT.

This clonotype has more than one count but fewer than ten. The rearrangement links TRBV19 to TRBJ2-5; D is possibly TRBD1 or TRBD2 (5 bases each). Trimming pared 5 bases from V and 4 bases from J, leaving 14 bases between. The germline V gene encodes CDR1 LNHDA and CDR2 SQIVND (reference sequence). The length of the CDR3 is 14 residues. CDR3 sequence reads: CASSFGTFAETQYF. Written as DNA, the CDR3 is TGTGCCAGTAGTTTCGGGACCTTCGCAGAGACCCAGTACTTC.

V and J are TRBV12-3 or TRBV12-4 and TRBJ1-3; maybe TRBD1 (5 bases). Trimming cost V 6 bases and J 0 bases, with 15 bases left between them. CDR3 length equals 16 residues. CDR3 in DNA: TGTGCCAGCAGCCCTCCAGGGCAGGACTCTGGAAACACCATATATTTT. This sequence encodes CASSPPGQDSGNTIYF.

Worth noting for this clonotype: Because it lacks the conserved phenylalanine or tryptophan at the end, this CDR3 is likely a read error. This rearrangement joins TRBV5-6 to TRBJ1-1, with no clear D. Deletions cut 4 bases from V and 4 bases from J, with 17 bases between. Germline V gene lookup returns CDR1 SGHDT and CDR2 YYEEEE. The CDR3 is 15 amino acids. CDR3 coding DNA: TGTGCCAGCAGCCAATGGGCCGGGCTGAGCACTGAAGCTTTCTCT. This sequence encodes CASSQWAGLSTEAFS.

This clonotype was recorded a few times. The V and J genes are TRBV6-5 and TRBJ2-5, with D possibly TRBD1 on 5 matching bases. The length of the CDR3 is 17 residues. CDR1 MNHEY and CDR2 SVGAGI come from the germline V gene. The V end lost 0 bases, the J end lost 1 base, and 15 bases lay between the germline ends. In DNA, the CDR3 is TGTGCCAGCAGTTACTCTATTCTGACAGATGGCCAAGAGACCCAGTACTTC. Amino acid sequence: CASSYSILTDGQETQYF.

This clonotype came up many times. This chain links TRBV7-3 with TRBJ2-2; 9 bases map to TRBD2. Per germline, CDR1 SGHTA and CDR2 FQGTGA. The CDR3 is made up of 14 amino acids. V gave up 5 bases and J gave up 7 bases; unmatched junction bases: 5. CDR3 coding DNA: TGTGCCAGCAGCCGGACACTAGCGGGCGGGGAGCTGTTTTTT. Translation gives CASSRTLAGGELFF. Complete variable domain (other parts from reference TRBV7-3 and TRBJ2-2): GAGVSQTPSNKVTEKGKYVELRCDPISGHTALYWYRQSLGQGPEFLIYFQGTGAADDSGLPNDRFFAVRPEGSVSTLKIQRTERGDSAVYLCASSRTLAGGELFFGEGSRLTVL.

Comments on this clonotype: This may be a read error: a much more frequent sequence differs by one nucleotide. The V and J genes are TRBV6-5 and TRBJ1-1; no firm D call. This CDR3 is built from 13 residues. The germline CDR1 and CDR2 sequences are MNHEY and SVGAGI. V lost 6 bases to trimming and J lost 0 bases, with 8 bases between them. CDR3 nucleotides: TGTGCCAGCAGGGTGGTAGTGAACACTGAAGCTTTCTTT. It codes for CASRVVVNTEAFF.

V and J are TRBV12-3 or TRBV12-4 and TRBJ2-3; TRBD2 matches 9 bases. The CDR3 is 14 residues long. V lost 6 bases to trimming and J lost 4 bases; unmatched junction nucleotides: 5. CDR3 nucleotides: TGTGCCAGCAGGGCGGGGGGGCTATCAGATACGCAGTATTTT. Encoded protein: CASRAGGLSDTQYF.

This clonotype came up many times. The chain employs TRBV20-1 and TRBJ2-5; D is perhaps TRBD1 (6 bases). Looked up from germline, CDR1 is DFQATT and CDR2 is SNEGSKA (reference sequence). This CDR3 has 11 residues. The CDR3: CSTLGTQTQYF. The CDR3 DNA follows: TGCAGCACACTGGGGACACAGACCCAGTACTTC.

CDR3 sequence (DNA): TGTGCCAGCAGCTATCCGGGGAGGAACTATGGCTACACCTTC. It encodes CASSYPGRNYGYTF. The rearrangement uses TRBV7-2 and TRBJ1-2; D is ambiguous. V was clipped by 4 bases and J by 2 bases, with 11 bases between them. The V gene's germline CDR1 is SGHTA and CDR2 FQGNSA. This CDR3 is built from 14 residues.

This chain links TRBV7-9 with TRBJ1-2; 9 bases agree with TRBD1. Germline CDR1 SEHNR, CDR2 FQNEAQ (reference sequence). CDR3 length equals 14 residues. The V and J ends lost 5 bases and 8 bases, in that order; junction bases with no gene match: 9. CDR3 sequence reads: CASSLGQGSRGYTF. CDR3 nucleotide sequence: TGTGCCAGCAGCCTAGGACAGGGGTCGCGAGGCTACACCTTC.

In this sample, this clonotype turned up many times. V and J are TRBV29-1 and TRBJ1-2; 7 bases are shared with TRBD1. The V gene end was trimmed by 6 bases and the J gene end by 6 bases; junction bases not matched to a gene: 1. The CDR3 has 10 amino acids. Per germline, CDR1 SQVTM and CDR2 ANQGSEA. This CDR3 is CSVGTDGYTF. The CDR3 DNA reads TGCAGCGTAGGGACAGATGGCTACACCTTC.

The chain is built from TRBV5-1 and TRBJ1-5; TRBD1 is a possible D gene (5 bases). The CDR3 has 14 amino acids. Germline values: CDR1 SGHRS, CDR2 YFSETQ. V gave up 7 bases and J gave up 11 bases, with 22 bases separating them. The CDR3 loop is CASFSGRIQETQHF. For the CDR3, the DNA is TGCGCCAGCTTCTCAGGGCGGATACAAGAGACCCAGCATTTT.

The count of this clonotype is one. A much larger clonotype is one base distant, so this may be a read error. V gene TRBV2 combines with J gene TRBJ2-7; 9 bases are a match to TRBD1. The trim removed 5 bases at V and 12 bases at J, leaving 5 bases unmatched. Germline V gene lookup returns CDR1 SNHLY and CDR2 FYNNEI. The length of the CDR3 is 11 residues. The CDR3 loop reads CASSHGTGPYF. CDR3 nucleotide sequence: TGTGCCAGCAGTCACGGGACAGGGCCGTACTTC.

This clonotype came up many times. CDR3 nucleotide sequence: TGTGCCAGCAGCTATTCACAGCATATGAACACTGAAGCTTTCTTT. Translated: CASSYSQHMNTEAFF. The gene calls are TRBV13 and TRBJ1-1; no definite D call. There are 15 residues in the CDR3. Germline V gives CDR1 PRHDT, CDR2 FYEKMQ (reference sequence). The V end was cut by 4 bases, the J end by 0 bases, with 12 bases between.

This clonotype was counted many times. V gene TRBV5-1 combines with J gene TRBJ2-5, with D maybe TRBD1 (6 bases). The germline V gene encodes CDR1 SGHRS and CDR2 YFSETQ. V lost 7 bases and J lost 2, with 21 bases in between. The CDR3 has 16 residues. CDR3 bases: TGCGCCAGCGGTGGGAGCTACAGGGCTCAGCAAGAGACCCAGTACTTC. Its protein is CASGGSYRAQQETQYF. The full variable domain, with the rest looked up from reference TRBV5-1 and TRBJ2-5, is KAGVTQTPRYLIKTRGQQVTLSCSPISGHRSVSWYQQTPGQGLQFLFEYFSETQRNKGNFPGRFSGRQFSNSRSEMNVSTLELGDSALYLCASGGSYRAQQETQYFGPGTRLLVL.

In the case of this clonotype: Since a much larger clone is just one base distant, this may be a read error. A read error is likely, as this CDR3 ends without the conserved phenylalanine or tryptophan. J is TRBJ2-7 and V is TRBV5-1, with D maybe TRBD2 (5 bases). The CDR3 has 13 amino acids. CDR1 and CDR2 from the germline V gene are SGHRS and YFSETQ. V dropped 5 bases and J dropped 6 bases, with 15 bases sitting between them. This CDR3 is CASRKADHFEQYL. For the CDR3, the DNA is TGCGCCAGCAGAAAAGCGGACCACTTCGAGCAGTACCTC.